Following are 24 T cell receptor beta chains from one sample sequenced in a study of blood T cell repertoires in COVID-19. The table came from immunoSEQ multiplex PCR; TCRdb's copy has only in-frame clones and leaves some out. The sample shows approximately 210,000 clones, 80% to 90% of them seen only once. Source material: peripheral blood. These receptor sequences come from a woman aged 70-85 years with active or convalescent COVID-19.

This sequence joins TRBV28 and TRBJ1-2; 7 bases match TRBD1. Germline V lookup: CDR1 MDHEN, CDR2 SYDVKM. CDR3 size: 13 residues. The V and J ends lost 8 bases and 2 bases, in that order; junction bases with no gene match: 5. The CDR3 coding sequence is TGTGCCAGCCATCGAGGGGGCAACTATGGCTACACCTTC. This codes for CASHRGGNYGYTF.

The V and J genes are TRBV18 and TRBJ2-5, with TRBD1 matching 9 bases. Germline CDR1 is KGHSH and CDR2 is LQKENI. CDR3 size: 13 residues. V shed 2 bases, J shed 5 bases, and the junction held 0 bases outside the gene matches. CDR3 DNA sequence: TGTGCCAGCTCACCAGGGACAGGGGAGACCCAGTACTTC. Translating it yields CASSPGTGETQYF.

The rearrangement uses TRBV3-1 (or the pseudogene TRBV3-2) and TRBJ1-3; a weak D match, TRBD1 (5 bases). Germline loops: CDR1 LGHDT, CDR2 YNNKEL (reference sequence). The CDR3 covers 16 residues. The V gene lost 1 base and the J gene lost 0 bases, with 10 bases spanning the gap. The chain's CDR3 is CASSQGGLLSGNTIYF. The CDR3, as DNA: TGTGCCAGCAGCCAAGGGGGACTCCTCTCTGGAAACACCATATATTTT.

A few counts support this clone. The V and J genes are TRBV5-1 and TRBJ2-1, with 7 bases lining up with TRBD1. Germline V gene sequence: CDR1 SGHRS, CDR2 YFSETQ. V was pared by 1 base and J by 1 base, with 2 bases of the junction left unmatched. The CDR3 has 15 residues. The CDR3 DNA sequence: TGCGCCAGCAGCTTGATGACAGGGTCCTACAATGAGCAGTTCTTC. This translates into CASSLMTGSYNEQFF.

The rearrangement links TRBV5-4 to TRBJ2-7, with TRBD1 matching 9 bases. Germline V gene data show CDR1 as SGHNT and CDR2 as YYREEE (reference sequence). This CDR3 is built from 14 residues. V shed 4 bases, J shed 3 bases, and the junction held 5 bases outside the gene matches. The CDR3 region is CASSTRQGGYEQYF. Here the CDR3 DNA reads TGTGCCAGCAGCACAAGACAGGGGGGCTACGAGCAGTACTTC.

Here the CDR3 DNA reads TGTGCCAGCAGCTTCACTAGCGGGAGATCGGATGAGCAGTTCTTC. Translation gives CASSFTSGRSDEQFF. The chain combines TRBV7-8 with TRBJ2-1; TRBD2 aligns across 11 bases. CDR3 length: 15 amino acids. Trimming removed 3 bases from V and 8 bases from J; junction bases left unmatched: 6. CDR1 SGHVS and CDR2 FQNEAQ come from the germline V gene.

The chain carries TRBV6-1 and TRBJ2-3, with 8 bases matching TRBD1. There are 16 residues in the CDR3. CDR1 and CDR2 from the germline V gene are MNHNS and SASEGT. With V trimmed by 0 bases and J by 7 bases, 9 bases remained unmatched. In nucleotides, the CDR3 is TGTGCCAGCAGTGAAGCGCGTGGGACAGGCACGTATACGCAGTATTTT. This translates into CASSEARGTGTYTQYF.

The rearrangement links TRBV5-1 to TRBJ1-4, with D unresolved. Germline V CDR1 and CDR2: SGHRS, YFSETQ. Trimming pared 4 bases from V and 6 bases from J, leaving 16 bases between. This CDR3 has 15 amino acids. The CDR3 DNA reads TGCGCCAGCAGCCCAAGTCTGAGGAGGGATGAAAAACTGTTTTTT. Amino acids: CASSPSLRRDEKLFF.

As for this clone: It is unclear where the CDR3 begins or ends on the DNA, so no DNA is shown, and the CDR3 is as TCRdb lists it. The chain's CDR3 is CASSWGQGSTF. The genes are TRBV5-4 and TRBJ1-2; the DNA was not compared with TRBD1, the D call given in the table. The germline CDR1 and CDR2 sequences are SGHNT and YYREEE (reference sequence). The CDR3 spans 11 amino acids, including both terminal residues.

This sequence joins TRBV15 and TRBJ1-2; weak D call: TRBD1 (6 bases). The germline V gene encodes CDR1 LNHNV and CDR2 YYDKDF (reference sequence). The CDR3 contains 14 residues. Trimming left V 6 bases short and J 2 bases short, with 13 bases between. The CDR3 region has the DNA TGTGCCACCAGTAAGATTCAGGGGAACTATGGCTACACCTTC. Protein: CATSKIQGNYGYTF.

V is TRBV4-2 and J is TRBJ2-2; 7 nucleotides agree with TRBD2. The V and J ends lost 3 bases and 4 bases, in that order; junction bases with no gene match: 14. The germline CDR1 and CDR2 sequences are LGHNA and YNFKEQ. This CDR3 is 18 amino acids long. The CDR3 nucleotides read TGTGCCAGCAGCCACGAGGGCCCCGGGGGGTGGGGCACCGGGGAGCTGTTTTTT. It is translated as CASSHEGPGGWGTGELFF.

The chain joins TRBV20-1 to TRBJ2-1; tentative D call: TRBD1 (6 bases). CDR1 and CDR2 from the germline V gene are DFQATT and SNEGSKA (reference sequence). The CDR3 runs 12 residues. V was trimmed by 3 bases and J by 8 bases, leaving 11 bases between them. The CDR3 loop reads CSASFRGDEQFF. For the CDR3, the DNA is TGCAGTGCTAGTTTCAGGGGCGATGAGCAGTTCTTC.

The rearrangement links TRBV28 to TRBJ1-5, with D perhaps matching TRBD1 (6 bases). Germline V lookup: CDR1 MDHEN, CDR2 SYDVKM. Trimming stripped 6 bases from V and 0 bases from J, with 12 bases between. The CDR3 extends over 15 amino acids. This CDR3 reads CASRTGPNSNQPQHF. The CDR3 DNA is TGTGCCAGCAGGACAGGCCCCAATAGCAATCAGCCCCAGCATTTT.

The chain carries TRBV24-1 and TRBJ2-6; 7 positions match TRBD1. The junction had 28 bases not matched to a gene; V was cut back by 9 bases and J by 0 bases. Germline CDR1 KGHDR, CDR2 SFDVKD. This CDR3 has 23 amino acids. CDR3 protein: CATAVVFGTAHPITHSGANVLTF. The DNA of the CDR3 is TGTGCCACCGCTGTCGTGTTCGGGACAGCCCATCCAATTACTCACTCTGGGGCCAACGTCCTGACTTTC.

The V and J genes are TRBV7-9 and TRBJ2-2; 10 bases match TRBD1. V was pared by 5 bases and J by 3 bases, with 0 bases of the junction left unmatched. This CDR3 is built from 14 residues. CDR1 is SEHNR and CDR2 is FQNEAQ in the germline V gene (reference sequence). The CDR3 reads CASSGTGDTGELFF. The CDR3 DNA sequence: TGTGCCAGCAGCGGGACAGGGGACACCGGGGAGCTGTTTTTT.

The V call is TRBV4-1, the J call TRBJ2-3; TRBD1 aligns across 7 bases. V gave up 4 bases and J gave up 5 bases; unmatched junction bases: 15. Germline CDR1 and CDR2: MGHRA and YSYEKL. The CDR3 runs 17 residues. CDR3 loop: CASSPIGSGQDRDTQYF. The CDR3 coding sequence is TGCGCCAGCAGCCCAATTGGTTCCGGACAGGACAGAGATACGCAGTATTTT.

This clone occurred a few times. This rearrangement joins TRBV5-4 to TRBJ2-1, with D tentatively TRBD1 (6 bases). This CDR3 region has 15 residues. Germline assignment: CDR1 SGHNT and CDR2 YYREEE (reference sequence). The V gene lost 1 base and the J gene lost 0 bases, with 8 bases spanning the gap. Here the CDR3 reads CASSLLGGSYNEQFF. The CDR3 nucleotides are TGTGCCAGCAGCTTGCTAGGGGGCTCCTACAATGAGCAGTTCTTC. Looking up the rest from reference TRBV5-4 and TRBJ2-1 gives the full variable domain: ETGVTQSPTHLIKTRGQQVTLRCSSQSGHNTVSWYQQALGQGPQFIFQYYREEENGRGNFPPRFSGLQFPNYSSELNVNALELDDSALYLCASSLLGGSYNEQFFGPGTRLTVL.

The V gene is TRBV7-9, the J gene TRBJ2-3; tentatively, D is TRBD2 (6 bases). The germline V and J ends were trimmed by 5 bases and 0 bases, with 12 bases remaining between them. CDR3 length: 15 amino acids. Germline V CDR1 and CDR2: SEHNR, FQNEAQ (reference sequence). CDR3 loop: CASSQSGSSTDTQYF. The CDR3 DNA is TGTGCCAGCAGCCAAAGCGGGTCGAGCACAGATACGCAGTATTTT.

The chain has TRBV21-1 and TRBJ1-5. TRBV21-1 constitutes a pseudogene. The CDR3 covers 14 residues. This CDR3 reads CASSKGGRDQPQHF. CDR3 in DNA: TGTGCCAGCAGCAAAGGAGGTCGGGATCAGCCCCAGCATTTT.

The rearrangement links TRBV2 to TRBJ2-4; D is possibly TRBD2 (7 bases). V dropped 9 bases and J dropped 4 bases, with 22 bases sitting between them. The CDR3 has 16 residues. Per the germline V gene, CDR1 is SNHLY and CDR2 is FYNNEI. DNA for the CDR3: TGTGCCAGTAAAACGGAAGGGGGGGGCCCAAAAAACATTCAGTACTTC. Protein sequence: CASKTEGGGPKNIQYF.

This clone has more than one count but fewer than ten. V gene TRBV11-1 combines with J gene TRBJ1-2; 7 bases are a match to TRBD1. This CDR3 has 13 amino acids. V trimming: 5 bases; J trimming: 7 bases; junction bases outside the gene matches: 7. Germline-derived CDR1 and CDR2 are SGHAT and FQDESV (reference sequence). The CDR3 region has the DNA TGTGCCAGCAGCACCCGACAGGGAATTGGCTACACCTTC. Residues: CASSTRQGIGYTF.

V is TRBV19 and J is TRBJ2-3; 7 bases line up with TRBD1. The CDR3 totals 16 residues. The germline CDR1 and CDR2 sequences are LNHDA and SQIVND (reference sequence). With V trimmed by 5 bases and J by 1 base, 9 bases remained unmatched. CDR3 nucleotide sequence: TGTGCCAGTAGTCTCTCTTATGGGACAGGCACAGATACGCAGTATTTT. Its translation: CASSLSYGTGTDTQYF.

This clone was recorded once. The rearrangement joins TRBV18 to TRBJ1-2; 9 nucleotides match TRBD1. Germline V gene lookup returns CDR1 KGHSH and CDR2 LQKENI. The CDR3 covers 16 residues. V shed 3 bases, J shed 1 base, and the junction held 6 bases outside the gene matches. CDR3 amino acids: CASSPTGQGHNYGYTF. The CDR3 DNA sequence: TGTGCCAGCTCACCCACGGGACAGGGTCATAACTATGGCTACACCTTC.

This clone has only one observation. This chain joins TRBV12-1 and TRBJ2-3; no DNA check was done on the table's D call, TRBD2. TRBV12-1 is termed a pseudogene. The CDR3 totals 18 residues. CDR3 nucleotides: TGTGCCAGCAGCTTTGAGTTATTGCCCGACTCTGGCACAGATACGCAGTATTTT. Protein sequence: CASSFELLPDSGTDTQYF.